The 18 T cell receptor beta chains below were found in one sample sequenced in a study of blood T cell repertoires in COVID-19 (dated by TCRdb to the early 2020s). Libraries were prepared through the immunoSEQ multiplex PCR assay. Entries here come from immuneACCESS through TCRdb and include only in-frame sequences with V and J called. Some clones fail to appear in such tables; in the studies checked, an unresolved V gene covers under half of the shortfall, and the cause of the remainder is unknown. The sample table records about 21,000 clones; about four fifths of these occur just once. The leading ten clones occupy 6.7% of the sample. Specimen: peripheral blood. Receptors were obtained from a human donor in a cohort sampled during active COVID-19.

The chain is built from TRBV5-4 and TRBJ2-3; 9 bases are a match to TRBD1. The CDR3 loop spans 15 amino acids. Unmatched junction bases numbered 0, after V lost 0 bases and J lost 1 base. CDR1 is SGHNT and CDR2 is YYREEE in the germline V gene (reference sequence). CDR3 in DNA: TGTGCCAGCAGCTTGGGGGACAGGGGCACAGATACGCAGTATTTT. Encoded protein: CASSLGDRGTDTQYF.

The chain combines TRBV19 with TRBJ2-4; TRBD1 aligns across 9 bases. Germline CDR1 and CDR2: LNHDA and SQIVND (reference sequence). With V trimmed by 3 bases and J by 3 bases, 12 bases remained unmatched. CDR3 length equals 18 residues. CDR3 residues: CASSISTGTGNYKNIQYF. In nucleotides, the CDR3 is TGTGCCAGTAGTATCTCAACCGGGACAGGGAATTACAAAAACATTCAGTACTTC.

This clone was found once. This chain connects TRBV2 to TRBJ1-1, with 7 bases aligning to TRBD1. Losses at the gene ends were 5 bases for V and 2 bases for J; bases not matched to a gene: 5. The CDR3 extends over 14 amino acids. CDR1 is SNHLY and CDR2 is FYNNEI in the germline V gene. CDR3 region: CASSKTGYNTEAFF. DNA for the CDR3: TGTGCCAGCAGTAAGACAGGGTATAACACTGAAGCTTTCTTT.

The gene calls are TRBV6-5 and TRBJ2-1; no definite D call. The V end was cut by 3 bases, the J end by 10 bases, with 7 bases between. This CDR3 has 11 residues. Germline assignment: CDR1 MNHEY and CDR2 SVGAGI. CDR3 sequence reads: CASSYLGEQFF. CDR3 DNA sequence: TGTGCCAGCAGTTATTTGGGCGAGCAGTTCTTC.

J is TRBJ2-1 and V is TRBV15, with 7 bases fitting TRBD1. The CDR3 length is 12 residues. Trimming at V came to 4 bases and at J to 8 bases, leaving 2 bases not matched to a gene. Germline CDR1 LNHNV, CDR2 YYDKDF (reference sequence). The CDR3 nucleotides are TGTGCCACCAGCACCACAGGGGATGAGCAGTTCTTC. Protein: CATSTTGDEQFF.

The chain employs TRBV7-2 and TRBJ2-7; 7 bases map to TRBD1. The V and J ends lost 2 bases and 3 bases, in that order; junction bases with no gene match: 7. The CDR3 covers 15 residues. Germline V gives CDR1 SGHTA, CDR2 FQGNSA. The CDR3 region has the DNA TGTGCCAGCAGCTTAAAATCCGGGACAGACTACGAGCAGTACTTC. Translated: CASSLKSGTDYEQYF.

The chain couples TRBV9 to TRBJ1-2; D unclear. This CDR3 is 13 amino acids long. The ends were cut back, 4 bases at V and 8 bases at J, with 15 bases in the middle. The germline CDR1 and CDR2 sequences are SGDLS and YYNGEE. This chain's CDR3 is CASSSTRTGGYTF. The CDR3 nucleotides are TGTGCCAGCAGCTCGACCAGGACTGGAGGCTACACCTTC.

J is TRBJ2-2 and V is TRBV14; perhaps TRBD1 as D (6 bases). Per the germline V gene, CDR1 is SGHDN and CDR2 is FVKESK. The CDR3 has 14 residues. V shed 8 bases and J shed 4 bases, with 14 bases lying between them. CDR3 nucleotide sequence: TGTGCCAGCCGAAGGACAGCCTTCACCGGGGAGCTGTTTTTT. It yields the protein CASRRTAFTGELFF.

The rearrangement links TRBV29-1 to TRBJ1-4, with a tentative D call TRBD1 (6 bases). Germline CDR1 reads SQVTM; CDR2 reads ANQGSEA. The germline V and J ends were trimmed by 5 bases and 0 bases, with 10 bases remaining between them. The CDR3 runs 14 residues. CDR3 coding DNA: TGCAGCGTTCGGGGGGCTGCAACTAATGAAAAACTGTTTTTT. This codes for CSVRGAATNEKLFF.

V usage is TRBV4-3 and J usage is TRBJ1-3; a weak D match, TRBD1 (5 bases). Germline lookup yields CDR1 LGHNA and CDR2 YSLEER. The ends were cut back, 1 base at V and 2 bases at J, with 6 bases in the middle. The CDR3 sequence is 14 residues long. The CDR3, as DNA: TGCGCCAGCAGCCAAGCAGGGACTGGAAACACCATATATTTT. Amino acid sequence: CASSQAGTGNTIYF.

This chain connects TRBV4-2 to TRBJ1-4; no reliable D call. The CDR3 is 15 residues long. Germline V CDR1 and CDR2: LGHNA, YNFKEQ. The V gene lost 0 bases and the J gene lost 0 bases, with 5 bases spanning the gap. The CDR3 nucleotides are TGTGCCAGCAGCCAAGACGGAGCAACTAATGAAAAACTGTTTTTT. It codes for CASSQDGATNEKLFF.

This clone was seen only a few times. The gene calls are TRBV10-2 and TRBJ1-2, with 8 bases aligning to TRBD1. Looked up from germline, CDR1 is WSHSY and CDR2 is SAAADI. Unmatched junction bases numbered 5, after V lost 7 bases and J lost 7 bases. This CDR3 region has 12 residues. CDR3: CASMDRAAGYTF. For the CDR3, the DNA is TGCGCCAGCATGGACAGGGCAGCTGGCTACACCTTC.

The rearrangement links TRBV7-9 to TRBJ2-7; perhaps TRBD2 as D (6 bases). The CDR3 runs 14 residues. The V end was cut by 5 bases, the J end by 2 bases, with 13 bases between. Per germline, CDR1 SEHNR and CDR2 FQNEAQ (reference sequence). The CDR3 region has the DNA TGTGCCAGCAGCCCCAGCACGGGGGCCTACGAGCAGTACTTC. Its protein is CASSPSTGAYEQYF. The variable domain in full, with the rest retrieved from reference TRBV7-9 and TRBJ2-7, is DTGVSQNPRHKITKRGQNVTFRCDPISEHNRLYWYRQTLGQGPEFLTYFQNEAQLEKSRLLSDRFSAERPKGSFSTLEIQRTEQGDSAMYLCASSPSTGAYEQYFGPGTRLTVT.

The rearrangement links TRBV28 to TRBJ2-3; 8 nucleotides align to TRBD2. Germline CDR1 is MDHEN and CDR2 is SYDVKM. This CDR3 region has 16 residues. The trim removed 4 bases at V and 1 base at J, leaving 7 bases unmatched. CDR3: CASSSPRGDGTDTQYF. The CDR3 region has the DNA TGTGCCAGCAGTTCCCCGCGGGGGGATGGCACAGATACGCAGTATTTT.

The chain combines TRBV4-3 with TRBJ2-5; TRBD1 might be the D (6 bases). The ends were cut back, 0 bases at V and 7 bases at J, with 21 bases in the middle. Per germline, CDR1 LGHNA and CDR2 YSLEER. The CDR3 loop spans 17 amino acids. CDR3 protein: CASSQDPTTGPTGTQYF. As DNA, the CDR3 is TGCGCCAGCAGCCAAGATCCGACGACAGGACCTACGGGGACCCAGTACTTC.

As regards this clone: This likely traces to a read error, being one base from a far larger clone. The chain carries TRBV7-9 and TRBJ2-1; 7 bases are shared with TRBD2. V shed 1 base, J shed 8 bases, and the junction held 11 bases outside the gene matches. This CDR3 contains 16 residues. CDR1 and CDR2 from the germline V gene are SEHNR and FQNEAQ (reference sequence). The CDR3 protein is CASSLGGEGLTDEQFF. As DNA, the CDR3 is TGTGCCAGCAGCTTAGGGGGGGAGGGGCTTACCGATGAGCAGTTCTTC.

V usage is TRBV4-3 and J usage is TRBJ1-2; 8 nucleotides agree with TRBD1. The V gene's germline CDR1 is LGHNA and CDR2 YSLEER. The CDR3 covers 17 residues. The J segment lost 8 bases and the V segment lost 0 bases, leaving 14 bases of the junction unmatched. CDR3: CASSQDPQGALGSGYTF. The CDR3 DNA sequence: TGCGCCAGCAGCCAAGATCCCCAGGGGGCGCTTGGTTCGGGCTACACCTTC.

The chain combines TRBV6-5 with TRBJ2-7, with 7 bases lining up with TRBD2. The CDR3 spans 13 residues. Germline CDR1 and CDR2: MNHEY and SVGAGI. V gave up 6 bases and J gave up 5 bases; unmatched junction bases: 7. The CDR3 nucleotides read TGTGCCAGCAGCAGCGGGGCTTCGGACGAGCAGTACTTC. It translates to CASSSGASDEQYF.